What follows are 28 T cell receptor beta chains derived from one specimen sequenced in a study of T cell responses to AZD1222 COVID-19 vaccine. Assay: immunoSEQ multiplex PCR; the TCRdb copy retains only in-frame clones and omits some. This sample has approximately 210,000 clones, with roughly 94% found just once. Sequencing was performed on peripheral blood, taken 28 days after the second dose of the MenACWY control vaccine. The source is an adult who received the MenACWY meningococcal vaccine as a control.

The V and J genes are TRBV28 and TRBJ1-4; D gene unclear. This CDR3 contains 13 residues. With 10 bases removed from V and 4 bases from J, the gap between germline ends came to 13 bases. Germline V CDR1 and CDR2: MDHEN, SYDVKM. CDR3 sequence reads: CATDDALNEKLFF. The DNA for the CDR3 is TGTGCCACGGACGACGCCCTTAATGAAAAACTGTTTTTT.

V gene TRBV6-1 combines with J gene TRBJ1-1; no clear D. The CDR3 sequence is 12 residues long. The germline V gene encodes CDR1 MNHNS and CDR2 SASEGT. Between the trimmed V and J ends, which lost 2 bases and 6 bases, there was a span of 7 bases. This chain's CDR3 is CASSEFYAEAFF. CDR3 sequence (DNA): TGTGCCAGCAGTGAATTCTACGCTGAAGCTTTCTTT.

The rearrangement joins TRBV6-5 to TRBJ1-1; 8 bases align to TRBD1. CDR1 is MNHEY, CDR2 SVGAGI, per germline. The length of the CDR3 is 15 residues. With V trimmed by 5 bases and J by 3 bases, 8 bases remained unmatched. The CDR3 protein is CASSLQGAVDTEAFF. The DNA of the CDR3 is TGTGCCAGCAGTCTCCAGGGGGCTGTTGACACTGAAGCTTTCTTT.

The CDR3 here is CSASRGSSYNSPLHF. The CDR3 DNA reads as TGCAGTGCTAGTCGGGGGAGCTCCTATAATTCACCCCTCCACTTT. The chain has TRBV20-1 and TRBJ1-6; D may be TRBD1 (5 bases). CDR1 and CDR2 (germline): DFQATT, SNEGSKA (reference sequence). CDR3 length: 15 residues. V gave up 3 bases and J gave up 0 bases, with 9 bases separating them.

This chain links TRBV6-1 with TRBJ1-1; unclear D gene. Looked up from germline, CDR1 is MNHNS and CDR2 is SASEGT. V dropped 2 bases and J dropped 10 bases, with 11 bases sitting between them. The CDR3 extends over 12 amino acids. The CDR3 region has the DNA TGTGCCAGCAGTGAATTTCCCGGGCCAGCTTTCTTT. It yields the protein CASSEFPGPAFF.

This chain joins TRBV28 and TRBJ1-1, with 7 bases aligning to TRBD1. The CDR3 totals 16 residues. Germline V gene data show CDR1 as MDHEN and CDR2 as SYDVKM. Losses at the gene ends were 5 bases for V and 0 bases for J; bases not matched to a gene: 9. The CDR3 loop is CASSPDRDGMNTEAFF. In DNA, the CDR3 is TGTGCCAGCAGTCCTGACAGGGACGGGATGAACACTGAAGCTTTCTTT.

The chain carries TRBV29-1 and TRBJ2-3; no reliable D call. Trimming cost V 3 bases and J 4 bases, with 17 bases left between them. Germline CDR1 reads SQVTM; CDR2 reads ANQGSEA. The CDR3 is 15 amino acids. CDR3 nucleotide sequence: TGCAGCGTTGACGGCCTCGAAATCACCGCAGATACGCAGTATTTT. This gives the protein CSVDGLEITADTQYF.

This chain connects TRBV6-5 to TRBJ2-1; D might be TRBD2 (5 bases). Germline CDR1 MNHEY, CDR2 SVGAGI. The CDR3 loop spans 14 amino acids. V lost 0 bases to trimming and J lost 7 bases, with 10 bases between them. This chain's CDR3 is CASSYSPGSNEQFF. As DNA, the CDR3 is TGTGCCAGCAGTTACTCCCCGGGGAGTAATGAGCAGTTCTTC.

This rearrangement joins TRBV9 to TRBJ1-2, with D possibly TRBD1 on 5 matching bases. V was cut by 10 bases and J by 5 bases, with 12 bases left in between. The CDR3 runs 11 residues. Germline CDR1 is SGDLS and CDR2 is YYNGEE. In DNA form, the CDR3 reads TGTGCCTTATTCGGGGGGTATGGCTACACCTTC. Protein sequence: CALFGGYGYTF. The full variable domain, completed using reference TRBV9 and TRBJ1-2, is DSGVTQTPKHLITATGQRVTLRCSPRSGDLSVYWYQQSLDQGLQFLIQYYNGEERAKGNILERFSAQQFPDLHSELNLSSLELGDSALYFCALFGGYGYTFGSGTRLTVV.

The chain recombines TRBV28 with TRBJ2-5; D remains ambiguous. Looked up from germline, CDR1 is MDHEN and CDR2 is SYDVKM. This CDR3 has 13 amino acids. V lost 2 bases to trimming and J lost 1 base, with 5 bases between them. In DNA form, the CDR3 reads TGTGCCAGCAGTTTAGGTCGCCAAGAGACCCAGTACTTC. Amino acid sequence: CASSLGRQETQYF.

The rearrangement uses TRBV2 and TRBJ1-1, with 7 bases lining up with TRBD1. CDR1 SNHLY and CDR2 FYNNEI come from the germline V gene. V dropped 8 bases and J dropped 1; count of bases not matched to a gene: 4. The CDR3 consists of 13 residues. The CDR3 nucleotides are TGTGCCAGCGGGACAGCCAAGAACACTGAAGCTTTCTTT. Translation: CASGTAKNTEAFF.

This chain uses TRBV19 with TRBJ2-1; D is possibly TRBD2 (5 bases). This CDR3 comprises 16 residues. Between the trimmed V and J ends, which lost 9 bases and 0 bases, there was a span of 18 bases. Germline V lookup: CDR1 LNHDA, CDR2 SQIVND (reference sequence). The CDR3 nucleotides read TGTGCCAGCGGACCATTAGCGATGAGCTCCTACAATGAGCAGTTCTTC. Protein sequence: CASGPLAMSSYNEQFF.

V is TRBV27 and J is TRBJ1-1, with D unclear. Trimming stripped 3 bases from V and 1 base from J, with 9 bases between. CDR3 length equals 14 residues. CDR1 is MNHEY and CDR2 is SMNVEV in the germline V gene (reference sequence). The CDR3 DNA sequence: TGTGCCAGCAGTTTTAGGGAACAGAACACTGAAGCTTTCTTT. It yields the protein CASSFREQNTEAFF.

V usage is TRBV7-9 and J usage is TRBJ2-7, with D possibly matching TRBD2 (6 bases). Germline CDR1 reads SEHNR; CDR2 reads FQNEAQ (reference sequence). V lost 1 base and J lost 4, with 8 bases in between. The CDR3 spans 13 residues. The CDR3 sequence: CASSLGTNYEQYF. In DNA, the CDR3 is TGTGCCAGCAGCTTAGGGACTAATTACGAGCAGTACTTC.

V is TRBV28 and J is TRBJ2-3; 7 nucleotides align to TRBD2. The germline gives CDR1 MDHEN, CDR2 SYDVKM. The CDR3 is 19 residues long. V shed 2 bases and J 2 bases; nucleotides not matched to a gene: 16. The CDR3 coding sequence is TGTGCCAGCAGTTTAAGGACTAGTATTCAGAAATCGGACACAGATACGCAGTATTTT. It codes for CASSLRTSIQKSDTDTQYF.

The J gene is TRBJ2-7, the V gene TRBV5-1, with D tentatively TRBD1 (6 bases). The V end was cut by 0 bases, the J end by 4 bases, with 14 bases between. Germline V gene sequence: CDR1 SGHRS, CDR2 YFSETQ. The CDR3 length is 15 residues. The CDR3 coding sequence is TGCGCCAGCAGCTTGGTGAAGGGGGAAGTTTACGAGCAGTACTTC. Translated: CASSLVKGEVYEQYF.

The CDR3 region has the DNA TGTGCCAGCAGCCAACAAAAGGGGGCTGGTCAGCCCCAGCATTTT. Its protein is CASSQQKGAGQPQHF. The gene calls are TRBV11-2 and TRBJ1-5, with 7 bases matching TRBD1. Germline V gives CDR1 SGHAT, CDR2 FQNNGV. With 5 bases clipped from V and 6 bases from J, the junction kept 10 bases outside the gene matches. CDR3 length: 15 residues.

This rearrangement joins TRBV5-1 to TRBJ2-7, with 9 bases fitting TRBD2. Germline assignment: CDR1 SGHRS and CDR2 YFSETQ. V was clipped by 4 bases and J by 2 bases; unmatched bases: 4. This CDR3 is built from 14 residues. The CDR3 sequence is CASSTAGGPYEQYF. CDR3 DNA sequence: TGCGCCAGCAGCACTGCGGGAGGGCCCTACGAGCAGTACTTC.

The V gene is TRBV2, the J gene TRBJ1-1; D gene unclear. Germline V CDR1 and CDR2: SNHLY, FYNNEI. V dropped 5 bases and J dropped 7 bases, with 14 bases sitting between them. The CDR3 loop spans 13 amino acids. The CDR3 loop is CASSSRLGSEAFF. For the CDR3, the DNA is TGTGCCAGCAGTTCTAGACTCGGAAGTGAAGCTTTCTTT.

The chain joins TRBV19 to TRBJ2-5; 7 bases map to TRBD1. The CDR3 sequence is 14 residues long. V shed 5 bases, J shed 1 base, and the junction held 4 bases outside the gene matches. Germline V lookup: CDR1 LNHDA, CDR2 SQIVND (reference sequence). The CDR3 reads CASSGDSLQETQYF. DNA for the CDR3: TGTGCCAGTAGTGGGGACAGCCTCCAAGAGACCCAGTACTTC.

The CDR3 DNA reads as TGTGCCAGCAGTGATCCCGGGGGTAGCAATCAGCCCCAGCATTTT. Translated, it gives CASSDPGGSNQPQHF. This sequence joins TRBV6-1 and TRBJ1-5; D might be TRBD1 (5 bases). Germline V gene lookup returns CDR1 MNHNS and CDR2 SASEGT. CDR3 length equals 15 residues. V lost 3 bases and J lost 0, with 9 bases in between.

The chain is built from TRBV4-2 and TRBJ1-1; D perhaps matches TRBD1 (5 bases). The CDR3 loop spans 13 amino acids. V was clipped by 1 base and J by 8 bases, with 11 bases between them. Germline values: CDR1 LGHNA, CDR2 YNFKEQ. DNA of the CDR3: TGTGCCAGCAGCCAAGCGTTTGGGACGGAAGCTTTCTTT. This translates into CASSQAFGTEAFF.

The V gene is TRBV28, the J gene TRBJ1-6; 10 bases line up with TRBD1. The CDR3 covers 16 residues. Germline CDR1 MDHEN, CDR2 SYDVKM. V was clipped by 3 bases and J by 14 bases; unmatched bases: 13. The CDR3 region is CASSFSVTGGPKSLHF. For the CDR3, the DNA is TGTGCCAGCAGTTTCTCAGTGACAGGGGGCCCCAAATCCCTCCACTTT.

The chain employs TRBV27 and TRBJ2-5; TRBD2 aligns across 7 bases. J gave up 2 bases and V 5 bases, and 2 bases lay outside the gene matches. The CDR3 is made up of 13 amino acids. Per germline, CDR1 MNHEY and CDR2 SMNVEV (reference sequence). The CDR3 nucleotides are TGTGCCAGCAGTCAGCGGGGACAAGAGACCCAGTACTTC. It yields the protein CASSQRGQETQYF.

Notes on this clone: At one boundary the junction diverges from the germline segment, which might be a read error. The chain combines TRBV7-7 with TRBJ2-5; 8 nucleotides match TRBD2. Germline CDR1 SSHAT, CDR2 FNYEAQ (reference sequence). The CDR3 has 14 residues. The chain's CDR3 is CASSATAGEETQYF. CDR3 coding DNA: TGTGCTAGCAGCGCTACAGCGGGAGAAGAGACCCAGTACTTC.

The rearrangement joins TRBV12-5 to TRBJ2-2; maybe TRBD2 (5 bases). The germline V gene has CDR1 LGHNT and CDR2 FRNRAP. CDR3 size: 15 residues. Between the trimmed V and J ends, which lost 1 base and 6 bases, there was a span of 12 bases. CDR3 nucleotides: TGTGCTAGTGGTTTGGCCAGCGGCAGAGCCGGGGAGCTGTTTTTT. Its protein is CASGLASGRAGELFF.

The chain links TRBV25-1 to TRBJ2-1; 7 bases map to TRBD2. The CDR3 is 14 residues long. Germline-derived CDR1 and CDR2 are MGHDK and SYGVNS. The junction had 12 bases not matched to a gene; V was cut back by 6 bases and J by 10 bases. CDR3 coding DNA: TGTGCCAGCAGGCGGGAGTCCCCCGCAGACGAGCAGTTCTTC. Translated: CASRRESPADEQFF. Full variable domain (outside the CDR3, taken from reference TRBV25-1 and TRBJ2-1): EADIYQTPRYLVIGTGKKITLECSQTMGHDKMYWYQQDPGMELHLIHYSYGVNSTEKGDLSSESTVSRIRTEHFPLTLESARPSHTSQYLCASRRESPADEQFFGPGTRLTVL.

As regards this clone: Germline and junction disagree at one end, which may indicate a read error. The genes are TRBV10-3 and TRBJ2-3; a possible D gene is TRBD2 (5 bases). Germline loops: CDR1 ENHRY, CDR2 SYGVKD. The CDR3 totals 13 residues. This CDR3 reads CAISDSQLVPYRF. In DNA form, the CDR3 reads TGTGCCATCAGTGATTCCCAACTAGTCCCCTACCGTTTT.